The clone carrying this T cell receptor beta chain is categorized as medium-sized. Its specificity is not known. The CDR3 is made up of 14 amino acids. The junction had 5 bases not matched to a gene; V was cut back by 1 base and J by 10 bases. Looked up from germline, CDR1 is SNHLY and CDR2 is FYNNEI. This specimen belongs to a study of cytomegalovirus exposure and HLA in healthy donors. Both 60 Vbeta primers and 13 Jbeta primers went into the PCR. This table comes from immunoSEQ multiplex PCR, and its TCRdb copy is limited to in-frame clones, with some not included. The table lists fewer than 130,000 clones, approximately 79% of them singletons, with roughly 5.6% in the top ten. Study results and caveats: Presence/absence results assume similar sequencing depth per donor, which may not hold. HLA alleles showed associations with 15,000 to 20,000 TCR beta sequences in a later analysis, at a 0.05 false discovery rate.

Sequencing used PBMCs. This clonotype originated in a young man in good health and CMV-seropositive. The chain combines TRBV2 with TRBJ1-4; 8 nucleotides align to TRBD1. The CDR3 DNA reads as TGTGCCAGCAGTGAAGACAGGGGGATTGGAAAACTGTTTTTT. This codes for CASSEDRGIGKLFF.